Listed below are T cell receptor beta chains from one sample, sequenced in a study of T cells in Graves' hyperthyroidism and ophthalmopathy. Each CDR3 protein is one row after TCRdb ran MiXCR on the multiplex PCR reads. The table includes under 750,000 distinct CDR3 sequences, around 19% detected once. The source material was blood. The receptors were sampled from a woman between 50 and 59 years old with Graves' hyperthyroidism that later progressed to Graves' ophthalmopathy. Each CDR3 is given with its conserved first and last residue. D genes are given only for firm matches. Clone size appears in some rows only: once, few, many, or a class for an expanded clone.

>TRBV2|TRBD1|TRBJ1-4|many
TGTGCCAGCAGCGACAGGGCCAAACTGTTTTTT
CASSDRAKLFF
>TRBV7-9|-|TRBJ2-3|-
TGTGCCAGCAGCTTAACACAGCTCACAGATACGCAGTATTTT
CASSLTQLTDTQYF
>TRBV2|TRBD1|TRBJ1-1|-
TGTGCCAGCACGGGACAGGGGGCCAAGAACACTGAAGCTTTCTTT
CASTGQGAKNTEAFF
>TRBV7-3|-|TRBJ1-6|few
TGTGCCAGCAGCTTAAGAAATTACGGTTCACCCCTCCACTTT
CASSLRNYGSPLHF
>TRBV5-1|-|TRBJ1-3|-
TGCGCCAGCAGCTTGGACAGGTTCTCTGGAAACACCATATATTTT
CASSLDRFSGNTIYF
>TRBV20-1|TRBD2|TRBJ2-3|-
TGCAGTGCTAACTGGGGACTAGCGGGGAGCACAGATACGCAGTATTTT
CSANWGLAGSTDTQYF
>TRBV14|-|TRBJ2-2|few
TGTGCCAGCAGCCAAGATCATGACACCGGGGAGCTGTTTTTT
CASSQDHDTGELFF
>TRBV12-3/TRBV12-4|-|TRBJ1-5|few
TGTGCCAGCAGTTCCTTCTATGGGGGGGAGGATCAGCCCCAGCATTTT
CASSSFYGGEDQPQHF
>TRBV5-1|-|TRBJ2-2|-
-
CASSILGQMNTGELFF
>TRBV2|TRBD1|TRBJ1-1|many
TGTGCCAGCAGTGAAAGTACCACAGGGGCGGGCACTGAAGCTTTCTTT
CASSESTTGAGTEAFF
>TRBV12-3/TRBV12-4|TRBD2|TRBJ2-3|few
TGTGCCAGCAGTTTAAATCCAGCTAGCGGGGGGGCAACAGATACGCAGTATTTT
CASSLNPASGGATDTQYF
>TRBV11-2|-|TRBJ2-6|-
TGTGCCAGCAGCGGACAGCTCTCTGGGGCCAACGTCCTGACTTTC
CASSGQLSGANVLTF
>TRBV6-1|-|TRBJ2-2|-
TGTGCCGGCAATGAGGCTAATATCGCGAACACCGGGGAGCTGTTTTTT
CAGNEANIANTGELFF
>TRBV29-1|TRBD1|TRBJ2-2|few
TGCAGCGTTCCAGACCGGGACAGGAACACCGGGGAGCTGTTTTTT
CSVPDRDRNTGELFF
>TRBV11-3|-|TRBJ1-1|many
TGTGCCAGCAGCTTCCAGGGTACTGAAGCTTTCTTT
CASSFQGTEAFF
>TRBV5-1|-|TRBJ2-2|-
TGCGCCAGCAGCTTGGTCGTTGGGGGGGAGCTGTTTTTT
CASSLVVGGELFF
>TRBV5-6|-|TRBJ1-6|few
TGTGCCAGCAGCTTGGCCTCGGGGTTGAATTCACCCCTCCACTTT
CASSLASGLNSPLHF
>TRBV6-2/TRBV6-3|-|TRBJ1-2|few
TGTGCCAGCAACCGGGACCCCGGGACGGGGGGCTACACCTTC
CASNRDPGTGGYTF
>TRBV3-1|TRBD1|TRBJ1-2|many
TGTGCCAGCAGCCTTCGGACAGGGACTAACTATGGCTACACCTTC
CASSLRTGTNYGYTF
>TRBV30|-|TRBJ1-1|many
TGTGCCTGGAGTGTACAACCGCTCCCTAACACTGAAGCTTTCTTT
CAWSVQPLPNTEAFF
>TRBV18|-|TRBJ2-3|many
TGTGCCAGCTCACCGGCTCCAGACACAGATACGCAGTATTTT
CASSPAPDTDTQYF
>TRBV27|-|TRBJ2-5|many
TGTGCCAGCAGCTTCACTAATTCAAGGGCCCAGTACTTC
CASSFTNSRAQYF
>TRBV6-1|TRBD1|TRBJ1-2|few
TGTGCCGGGGCCTTACTGGGACAGGGGACCTATGGCTACACCTTC
CAGALLGQGTYGYTF
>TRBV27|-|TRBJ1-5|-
TGTGCCAGCAGACCAACGGGGGGGTCCAATCAGCCCCAGCATTTT
CASRPTGGSNQPQHF
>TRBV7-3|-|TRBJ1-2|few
TGTGCCAGCAGCTTAACAGGGGAGGGCTATGGCTACACCTTC
CASSLTGEGYGYTF
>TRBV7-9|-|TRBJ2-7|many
TGTGCCAGCAGCCCCAGTGGGCGTTACGAGCAGTACTTC
CASSPSGRYEQYF
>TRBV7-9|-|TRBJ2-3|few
TGTGCCAGCAGCTTAGTGGGGGTAACAGGGACAGATACGCAGTATTTT
CASSLVGVTGTDTQYF